This passage covers 25 T cell receptor beta chains from one sample sequenced in a study of CD8+CD57+ T cells in acquired aplastic anemia (dated by TCRdb to 2016 to 2019). The sample was run on an Illumina HiSeq 2000. Profiling of TCR beta VDJ combinations and CDR3 sequences used genomic DNA as the template. TCRdb's own reprocessing of the public reads used fastp at Q25 and MiXCR and kept productive beta chains. CDR3 protein sequences are deduplicated, and each keeps its most common genes and DNA. The sample table contains about 180,000 distinct CDR3 sequences; only one count was recorded for roughly 43% of them. The ten top clones hold 1.1% of the sample. Patients chosen for sequencing had shown expansion of CD8+CD57+ cells by flow cytometry. The sample consisted of sorted CD4+, CD8+, or CD8+CD57+ T cells (not recorded which) from PBMCs. The receptors were sampled from a human donor with aplastic anemia.

In the case of this clonotype: In this CDR3 the conserved last residue, phenylalanine or tryptophan, is missing, so a read error is likely. This chain uses TRBV7-9 with TRBJ2-7, with TRBD1 matching over 7 bases. Germline values: CDR1 SEHNR, CDR2 FQNEAQ (reference sequence). This CDR3 contains 13 residues. The CDR3 sequence is CAGSRGQSYEQYL. In nucleotides, the CDR3 is TGTGCCGGCAGCCGGGGACAGAGCTACGAGCAGTACCTC.

This clonotype was counted ten times or more. V and J are TRBV7-9 and TRBJ2-7; D is tentatively TRBD1 or TRBD2 (5 bases each). Germline V gene lookup returns CDR1 SEHNR and CDR2 FQNEAQ (reference sequence). The CDR3 has 15 amino acids. The V end was cut by 4 bases, the J end by 1 base, with 14 bases between. The CDR3 DNA follows: TGTGCCAGCAGCTCCGTTGGGGACCCATCCTACGAGCAGTACTTC. Translated: CASSSVGDPSYEQYF. Drawing the rest from reference TRBV7-9 and TRBJ2-7, the complete variable domain is DTGVSQNPRHKITKRGQNVTFRCDPISEHNRLYWYRQTLGQGPEFLTYFQNEAQLEKSRLLSDRFSAERPKGSFSTLEIQRTEQGDSAMYLCASSSVGDPSYEQYFGPGTRLTVT.

This clonotype was observed a few times. An end of the junction differs from the germline gene, which may be a read error. The chain couples TRBV2 to TRBJ1-2; no clear D gene. This CDR3 spans 15 amino acids. CDR1 SNHLY and CDR2 FYNNEI come from the germline V gene. CDR3 sequence (DNA): TGTGCCAGCAGTTTGGACGCGCGTTCTAAATATGGCTACACCTTC. This translates into CASSLDARSKYGYTF.

This chain's CDR3 is CASSLELGTRNTIYF. The CDR3 coding sequence is TGTGCCAGCAGCTTAGAACTCGGAACCCGAAACACCATATATTTT. V and J are TRBV11-2 and TRBJ1-3; D is unclear. The CDR3 consists of 15 residues. CDR1 and CDR2 from the germline V gene are SGHAT and FQNNGV. Trimming stripped 0 bases from V and 5 bases from J, with 11 bases between.

This clonotype has only a few counts. One end of the junction fails to match germline, which may point to a read error. The genes are TRBV15 and TRBJ1-1; the D gene is possibly TRBD1 (5 bases). CDR1 and CDR2 (germline): LNHNV, YYDKDF (reference sequence). The CDR3 is 15 residues long. CDR3: CATGRVLGQNTEAFF. The CDR3 coding sequence is TGTGCCACCGGCAGAGTTTTGGGGCAGAACACTGAAGCTTTCTTT.

J is TRBJ1-5 and V is TRBV7-9; weak D call: TRBD1 (6 bases). Deletions cut 8 bases from V and 5 bases from J, with 10 bases between. Looked up from germline, CDR1 is SEHNR and CDR2 is FQNEAQ (reference sequence). The CDR3 has 12 amino acids. DNA of the CDR3: TGTGCCAGCGCACAGGGAGATCAGCCCCAGCATTTT. It encodes CASAQGDQPQHF.

The genes are TRBV10-3 and TRBJ1-2; 8 bases map to TRBD1. Unmatched junction bases numbered 7, after V lost 7 bases and J lost 3 bases. The CDR3 contains 14 residues. Germline V gene data show CDR1 as ENHRY and CDR2 as SYGVKD. CDR3 sequence: CAITGTGGYYGYTF. CDR3 nucleotides: TGTGCCATCACGGGCACAGGGGGGTACTATGGCTACACCTTC.

This chain uses TRBV10-3 with TRBJ1-4; no firm D call. Looked up from germline, CDR1 is ENHRY and CDR2 is SYGVKD. This CDR3 has 15 residues. The germline V and J ends were trimmed by 4 bases and 0 bases, with 9 bases remaining between them. The chain's CDR3 is CAISANIATNEKLFF. In nucleotides, the CDR3 is TGTGCCATCAGTGCCAACATCGCAACTAATGAAAAACTGTTTTTT.

This clonotype was recorded a few times. The chain is built from TRBV19 and TRBJ1-2, with 10 bases lining up with TRBD1. The CDR3 spans 14 residues. The germline gives CDR1 LNHDA, CDR2 SQIVND (reference sequence). Trimming removed 7 bases from V and 7 bases from J; junction bases left unmatched: 9. CDR3 nucleotide sequence: TGTGCCAGTACAGGTCGACAGGGGGCGCTTGGCTACACCTTC. Protein product: CASTGRQGALGYTF.

This clonotype was counted many times. V is TRBV15 and J is TRBJ1-1; 9 positions match TRBD1. The CDR3 has 12 amino acids. Germline V gene sequence: CDR1 LNHNV, CDR2 YYDKDF (reference sequence). Trimming cost V 3 bases and J 10 bases; bases outside gene matches: 3. The CDR3: CATSRDRGVAFF. In nucleotides, the CDR3 is TGTGCCACCAGCAGGGACAGGGGAGTAGCTTTCTTT.

This clonotype was seen once. Given a much more abundant clone one base away, this may be a read error. The chain couples TRBV11-2 to TRBJ1-1; D is uncertain. This CDR3 spans 14 amino acids. Germline V CDR1 and CDR2: SGHAT, FQNNGV. The CDR3 loop is CASRFGLGHPEVFF. The CDR3 DNA follows: TGTGCCAGCAGATTTGGGTTAGGGCATCCTGAAGTTTTCTTT.

As for this clonotype: Compared with germline, one end of the junction differs, possibly owing to a read error. The chain combines TRBV7-9 with TRBJ2-7; D gene ambiguous. There are 9 residues in the CDR3. Germline-derived CDR1 and CDR2 are SEHNR and FQNEAQ (reference sequence). The CDR3: CASSAAASF. The CDR3, as DNA: TGTGCCAGCAGCGCCGCGGCAAGCTTC. The full variable domain, with the rest looked up from reference TRBV7-9 and TRBJ2-7, is DTGVSQNPRHKITKRGQNVTFRCDPISEHNRLYWYRQTLGQGPEFLTYFQNEAQLEKSRLLSDRFSAERPKGSFSTLEIQRTEQGDSAMYLCASSAAASFGPGTRLTVT.

This chain connects TRBV7-2 to TRBJ2-7; D call uncertain. Germline assignment: CDR1 SGHTA and CDR2 FQGNSA. The CDR3 is made up of 14 amino acids. Trimming took off 1 base at V and 3 bases at J, with 10 bases between the two ends. CDR3 nucleotide sequence: TGTGCCAGCAGCTTAGGGCGGCAGCACTACGAGCAGTACTTC. Translating it yields CASSLGRQHYEQYF.

This chain uses TRBV20-1 with TRBJ1-1; 9 bases fit TRBD1. CDR1 is DFQATT and CDR2 is SNEGSKA in the germline V gene (reference sequence). The CDR3 totals 13 residues. The ends lost 6 bases at V and 5 bases at J; junction bases unmatched: 7. The CDR3 DNA sequence: TGCAGTGCGAGCACAGGGGGCGCGACTGAAGCTTTCTTT. It translates to CSASTGGATEAFF.

This clonotype was recorded a few times. The rearrangement links TRBV12-3 or TRBV12-4 to TRBJ1-1; D remains unclear. The germline V and J ends were trimmed by 3 bases and 5 bases, with 7 bases remaining between them. The CDR3 has 12 residues. The CDR3 bases are TGTGCCAGCAGTTTCGTCGGGACTGAAGCTTTCTTT. It specifies CASSFVGTEAFF.

The sample holds many counts of this clonotype. This chain links TRBV12-3 or TRBV12-4 with TRBJ1-2; the match to TRBD1 covers 7 bases. V shed 7 bases, J shed 8 bases, and the junction held 13 bases outside the gene matches. The CDR3 length is 14 residues. CDR3 DNA: TGTGCCAGCAAGGCCCCACAGGGGTTGGGAGGCTACACCTTC. Protein product: CASKAPQGLGGYTF.

This clonotype was detected many times. This sequence joins TRBV5-4 and TRBJ2-7; 8 bases align to TRBD1. This CDR3 is 14 amino acids long. Germline V CDR1 and CDR2: SGHNT, YYREEE (reference sequence). V shed 4 bases and J 5 bases; nucleotides not matched to a gene: 8. The CDR3 spells CASSGGQGRHEQYF. Written as DNA, the CDR3 is TGTGCCAGCAGCGGCGGACAGGGAAGGCACGAGCAGTACTTC.

The DNA for the CDR3 is TGCAGCGTTCAGTCTAGCGGGAGTGGCGAGCAGTACTTC. Protein sequence: CSVQSSGSGEQYF. J is TRBJ2-7 and V is TRBV29-1, with 10 bases that match TRBD2. Germline CDR1 SQVTM, CDR2 ANQGSEA. V shed 5 bases, J shed 6 bases, and the junction held 7 bases outside the gene matches. This CDR3 is built from 13 residues.

At least ten counts were recorded for this clonotype. This chain joins TRBV7-9 and TRBJ2-1; 7 nucleotides match TRBD1. Looked up from germline, CDR1 is SEHNR and CDR2 is FQNEAQ (reference sequence). This CDR3 contains 16 residues. J gave up 6 bases and V 6 bases, and 14 bases lay outside the gene matches. The CDR3 sequence: CASSFEMGDSFNEQFF. In DNA form, the CDR3 reads TGTGCCAGCAGTTTCGAGATGGGGGACAGCTTCAATGAGCAGTTCTTC. Using reference TRBV7-9 and TRBJ2-1 for the parts outside the CDR3, the full variable domain is DTGVSQNPRHKITKRGQNVTFRCDPISEHNRLYWYRQTLGQGPEFLTYFQNEAQLEKSRLLSDRFSAERPKGSFSTLEIQRTEQGDSAMYLCASSFEMGDSFNEQFFGPGTRLTVL.

In its sample, this clonotype was seen a few times. The rearrangement joins TRBV29-1 to TRBJ2-7; 12 bases agree with TRBD2. The CDR3 length is 15 residues. The germline V gene has CDR1 SQVTM and CDR2 ANQGSEA. V lost 3 bases to trimming and J lost 1 base; unmatched junction nucleotides: 4. CDR3 DNA sequence: TGCAGCGTTGAGCTAGCGGGGGGGCAATCCTACGAGCAGTACTTC. Amino acid sequence: CSVELAGGQSYEQYF.

This clonotype was counted once. Relative to the germline gene, one junction end is altered; a read error may explain this. The CDR3 coding sequence is TGTGCCAGCTCACCGGACAGGAACGCTGAAGCTTTCTTT. This gives the protein CASSPDRNAEAFF. The rearrangement links TRBV18 to TRBJ1-1; 7 positions match TRBD1. The CDR3 is made up of 13 amino acids. In germline, CDR1 is KGHSH, CDR2 LQKENI. Full variable domain (outside the CDR3, taken from reference TRBV18 and TRBJ1-1): NAGVMQNPRHLVRRRGQEARLRCSPMKGHSHVYWYRQLPEEGLKFMVYLQKENIIDESGMPKERFSAEFPKEGPSILRIQQVVRGDSAAYFCASSPDRNAEAFFGQGTRLTVV.

The chain combines TRBV12-3 or TRBV12-4 with TRBJ1-3, with 9 bases aligning to TRBD1. V trimming: 2 bases; J trimming: 4 bases; junction bases outside the gene matches: 6. The CDR3 is 16 residues long. This CDR3 reads CASSLITGGAGNTIYF. In DNA, the CDR3 is TGTGCCAGCAGTTTAATTACAGGGGGCGCCGGAAACACCATATATTTT.

A few counts support this clonotype. DNA of the CDR3: TGTGCCACCAGTGATCTAACTAGCGAGTACGAGCAGTACTTC. As protein: CATSDLTSEYEQYF. This sequence joins TRBV24-1 and TRBJ2-7; 7 positions agree with TRBD2. Germline CDR1 KGHDR, CDR2 SFDVKD. This CDR3 comprises 14 residues. With 3 bases clipped from V and 4 bases from J, the junction kept 5 bases outside the gene matches.

The chain combines TRBV14 with TRBJ1-1, with 7 positions matching TRBD1. Germline values: CDR1 SGHDN, CDR2 FVKESK. With 0 bases clipped from V and 11 bases from J, the junction kept 9 bases outside the gene matches. The CDR3 length is 14 residues. CDR3 sequence: CASSQEERGGAAFF. CDR3 sequence (DNA): TGTGCCAGCAGCCAAGAAGAGCGAGGGGGCGCTGCTTTCTTT.

This clonotype was picked up a small number of times. The rearrangement joins TRBV4-3 to TRBJ2-4; no firm D call. CDR1 is LGHNA and CDR2 is YSLEER in the germline V gene. The CDR3 covers 16 residues. The germline V and J ends were trimmed by 0 bases and 0 bases, with 9 bases remaining between them. The CDR3 DNA follows: TGCGCCAGCAGCCAAGATAGGGCAGTAGCCAAAAACATTCAGTACTTC. This gives the protein CASSQDRAVAKNIQYF.